This TCR beta chain is drawn from a study of T-cell memory formation after mild COVID-19. In TCRdb, the 5' RACE reads were re-called with MiXCR into one record per CDR3 protein. The repertoire holds approximately 100,000 distinct CDR3 sequences, with roughly 10% as singletons. The CDR3 is 11 residues long. Trimming removed 7 bases from V and 8 bases from J, with 9 bases in between. The germline V gene encodes CDR1 LNHDA and CDR2 SQIVND (reference sequence). This sequence was found in a man younger than 35 who had mild COVID-19 (a few samples of this study predate the infection). Cell type and time point are not known. Sequencing used PBMCs or a T cell subset sorted from them (not recorded which). V is TRBV19 and J is TRBJ2-1; tentative D call: TRBD1 (5 bases). This CDR3 reads CASTLGHEQFF. The CDR3 region has the DNA TGTGCCAGTACACTGGGGCATGAGCAGTTCTTC.